The T cell receptor beta chain described here comes from a study of cytomegalovirus exposure and HLA in healthy donors. V lost 2 bases to trimming and J lost 3 bases; unmatched junction nucleotides: 12. This CDR3 comprises 19 residues. The PCR was carried out with 60 Vbeta primers and 13 Jbeta primers. TCRdb keeps only in-frame clones here, not all; method: immunoSEQ multiplex PCR. The repertoire shows tens of thousands of clones; the top ten hold approximately 2.1%. The sequencing sample was made of PBMCs. The clonotype was recovered from a female donor in good health and CMV-seronegative. The chain is built from TRBV6-7 and TRBJ2-3; 12 nucleotides line up with TRBD2. TRBV6-7 is given ORF status, its function remaining uncertain. The CDR3 DNA follows: TGTGCCAGCAGTTACCCCGTAAGGACTAGCGGGATAGCGACAGATACGCAGTATTTT. It translates to CASSYPVRTSGIATDTQYF.